The present TCR beta chain was sequenced within a study of PD-1 blockade in classical Hodgkin lymphoma. This CDR3 contains 14 residues. Trimming removed 4 bases at V and 2 bases at J, with 13 bases between. From germline, CDR1 is SGHRS and CDR2 YFSETQ. Only in-frame clones appear in the TCRdb table, and some are missing; sequencing was by immunoSEQ multiplex PCR. This table holds more than 25,000 clones, about four fifths found once. Time point given: cycle 4 day 1 (C4D1), after 6 weeks of nivolumab. There was relapse after autologous stem cell transplantation in every patient, and there was variation in brentuximab vedotin exposure. Purification of CD4+ T cells from thawed PBMCs was achieved by magnetic negative selection.

The origin of this receptor is a human donor with classical Hodgkin lymphoma. This rearrangement joins TRBV5-1 to TRBJ2-7; the D gene could be TRBD1 or TRBD2 (5 bases each). The source material was CD4+ T cells from blood, sampled before the fourth cycle of nivolumab. CDR3 sequence reads: CASSRDGKAYEQYF. CDR3 in DNA: TGCGCCAGCAGCCGGGACGGGAAAGCCTACGAGCAGTACTTC.